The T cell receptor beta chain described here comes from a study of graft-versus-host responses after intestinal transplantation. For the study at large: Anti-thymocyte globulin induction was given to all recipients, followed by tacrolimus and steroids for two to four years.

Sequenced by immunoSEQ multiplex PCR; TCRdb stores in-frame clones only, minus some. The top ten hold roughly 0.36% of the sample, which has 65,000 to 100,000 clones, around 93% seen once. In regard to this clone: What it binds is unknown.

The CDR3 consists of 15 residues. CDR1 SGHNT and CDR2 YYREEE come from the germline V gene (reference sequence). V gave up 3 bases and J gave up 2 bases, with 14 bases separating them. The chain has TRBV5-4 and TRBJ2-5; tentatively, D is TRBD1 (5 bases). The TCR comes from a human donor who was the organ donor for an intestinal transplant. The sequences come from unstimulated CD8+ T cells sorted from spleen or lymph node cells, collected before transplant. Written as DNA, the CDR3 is TGTGCCAGCAGCTCTCCGACAGAACAACAAGAGACCCAGTACTTC. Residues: CASSSPTEQQETQYF.